The 10 T cell receptor beta chains reported below all come from one sample, sequenced in a study of blood T cell repertoires in COVID-19. Data came from immunoSEQ multiplex PCR; TCRdb stores just in-frame clones and leaves some out. The sample consists of under 200,000 clones, roughly 90% of them appearing once. The sequenced sample was peripheral blood. The source is a woman in her sixties who had recovered from COVID-19.

The chain combines TRBV28 with TRBJ1-4; the match to TRBD1 covers 8 bases. Trimming cost V 6 bases and J 8 bases; bases outside gene matches: 8. The germline V gene encodes CDR1 MDHEN and CDR2 SYDVKM. CDR3 length: 14 amino acids. CDR3 region: CASRRQGLGEKLFF. Written as DNA, the CDR3 is TGTGCCAGCAGACGACAGGGGTTAGGGGAAAAACTGTTTTTT.

The V gene is TRBV6-5, the J gene TRBJ2-3; 14 bases agree with TRBD2. The CDR3 sequence is 15 residues long. V shed 7 bases and J 6 bases; nucleotides not matched to a gene: 6. Germline lookup yields CDR1 MNHEY and CDR2 SVGAGI. The chain's CDR3 is CASNGLAGGLDTQYF. CDR3 nucleotides: TGTGCCAGCAATGGACTAGCGGGGGGCCTGGATACGCAGTATTTT.

The rearrangement links TRBV24-1 to TRBJ2-5; tentatively, D is TRBD2 (6 bases). CDR3 length: 14 amino acids. From germline, CDR1 is KGHDR and CDR2 SFDVKD. Trimming left V 3 bases short and J 2 bases short, with 9 bases between. The CDR3 nucleotides are TGTGCCACCAGTGATCGGAGGGTTCAAGAGACCCAGTACTTC. It is translated as CATSDRRVQETQYF.

The genes are TRBV5-1 and TRBJ2-1, with 9 bases lining up with TRBD1. This CDR3 spans 14 amino acids. Germline assignment: CDR1 SGHRS and CDR2 YFSETQ. V trimming: 3 bases; J trimming: 8 bases; junction bases outside the gene matches: 6. This CDR3 is CASSWGQGHDEQFF. In DNA form, the CDR3 reads TGCGCCAGCAGCTGGGGACAGGGTCACGATGAGCAGTTCTTC.

V is TRBV19 and J is TRBJ1-2, with 8 positions matching TRBD1. Unmatched junction bases numbered 24, after V lost 8 bases and J lost 4 bases. This CDR3 contains 19 residues. The germline V gene has CDR1 LNHDA and CDR2 SQIVND (reference sequence). The CDR3 protein is CASCHQMDRVRLTCYGYTF. For the CDR3, the DNA is TGTGCCAGTTGCCACCAAATGGACAGGGTACGTTTAACCTGCTATGGCTACACCTTC.

The chain carries TRBV7-8 and TRBJ1-3; D perhaps matches TRBD1 (6 bases). Between the trimmed V and J ends, which lost 5 bases and 0 bases, there was a span of 8 bases. The length of the CDR3 is 14 residues. Germline-derived CDR1 and CDR2 are SGHVS and FQNEAQ. The CDR3 protein is CASSRDISGNTIYF. The CDR3 DNA follows: TGTGCCAGCAGCCGGGACATCTCTGGAAACACCATATATTTT.

The V gene is TRBV5-1, the J gene TRBJ1-5; maybe TRBD1 (6 bases). Germline CDR1 SGHRS, CDR2 YFSETQ. The CDR3 runs to 16 residues. Trimming pared 9 bases from V and 0 bases from J, leaving 19 bases between. The CDR3 spells CAKLPGGGSSNQPQHF. DNA of the CDR3: TGCGCCAAACTTCCGGGGGGGGGCTCTAGCAATCAGCCCCAGCATTTT.

The chain uses TRBV5-4 and TRBJ2-5; 9 bases are a match to TRBD1. The trim removed 0 bases at V and 5 bases at J, leaving 2 bases unmatched. In germline, CDR1 is SGHNT, CDR2 YYREEE (reference sequence). The CDR3 is 14 residues long. This CDR3 is CASSLDRGRETQYF. CDR3 DNA: TGTGCCAGCAGCTTGGACAGGGGGCGGGAGACCCAGTACTTC. Based on the CDR3 plus reference TRBV5-4 and TRBJ2-5, the full variable domain is ETGVTQSPTHLIKTRGQQVTLRCSSQSGHNTVSWYQQALGQGPQFIFQYYREEENGRGNFPPRFSGLQFPNYSSELNVNALELDDSALYLCASSLDRGRETQYFGPGTRLLVL.

The chain carries TRBV7-2 and TRBJ2-1; 11 bases map to TRBD2. Germline lookup yields CDR1 SGHTA and CDR2 FQGNSA. The CDR3 extends over 17 amino acids. The ends lost 5 bases at V and 7 bases at J; junction bases unmatched: 13. CDR3 in amino acids: CASSPSISGGGLNEQFF. The CDR3 DNA is TGTGCCAGCAGCCCGTCGATTAGCGGGGGGGGTTTGAATGAGCAGTTCTTC.

CDR3 bases: TGTGCCAGCAGCCAAGGGAGGAGGGTGGAACAGCCCCAGCATTTT. Translated, it gives CASSQGRRVEQPQHF. V and J are TRBV3-1 (or the pseudogene TRBV3-2) and TRBJ1-5, with D unresolved. V was clipped by 1 base and J by 7 bases, with 14 bases between them. CDR3 size: 15 residues. Germline V gene data show CDR1 as LGHDT and CDR2 as YNNKEL (reference sequence).